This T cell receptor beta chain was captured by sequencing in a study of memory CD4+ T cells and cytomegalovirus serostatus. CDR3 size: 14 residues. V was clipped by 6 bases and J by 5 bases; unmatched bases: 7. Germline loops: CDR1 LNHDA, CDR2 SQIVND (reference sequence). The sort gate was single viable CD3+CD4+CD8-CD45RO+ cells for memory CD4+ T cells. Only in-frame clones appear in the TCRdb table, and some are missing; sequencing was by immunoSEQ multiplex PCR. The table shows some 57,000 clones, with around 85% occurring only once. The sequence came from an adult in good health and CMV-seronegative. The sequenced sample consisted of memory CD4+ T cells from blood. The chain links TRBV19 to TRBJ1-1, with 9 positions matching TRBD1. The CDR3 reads CASSPTGGRTEAFF. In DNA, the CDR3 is TGTGCCAGTAGCCCAACAGGGGGCAGAACTGAAGCTTTCTTT.